This entry concerns a single TCR beta chain. This specimen comes from a study of blood T cell repertoires in COVID-19. Trimming cost V 4 bases and J 6 bases; bases outside gene matches: 7. Per germline, CDR1 MNHEY and CDR2 SVGAGI. The CDR3 runs 14 residues. Source study methods: Reference gene primer amplification gave nucleated cell count estimates. The method was immunoSEQ multiplex PCR; TCRdb's version includes in-frame clones alone and lacks a portion of them. Clonal size and the V and J genes are those of that table, whereas D and trimming came from the DNA. The data hold about 180,000 clones, with around 80% observed a single time.

The sample taken for sequencing was peripheral blood. The chain links TRBV6-5 to TRBJ2-7; 9 bases fit TRBD1. This receptor was obtained from a man between 70 and 80 years old with active or convalescent COVID-19. The CDR3 reads CASSWTGEASEQYF. The CDR3 DNA reads as TGTGCCAGCAGTTGGACAGGGGAAGCGAGCGAGCAGTACTTC.